This T cell receptor (beta chain) was identified in a study of cytomegalovirus exposure and HLA in healthy donors. Whole-study findings and limits: The authors later found most CMV-associated TCR beta chains appeared HLA-restricted.

PCR employed 60 Vbeta and 13 Jbeta primers. Some clones are missing from TCRdb's copy, which holds only in-frame ones; the method was immunoSEQ multiplex PCR. In the table there are fewer than 200,000 clones, roughly four fifths of which are singletons. CDR3 length equals 18 residues. This clone is a singleton in its sample. The antigen is undetermined. The chain couples TRBV21-1 to TRBJ2-3; TRBD1, the table's D call, was not compared with the DNA. TRBV21-1 corresponds to a pseudogene. The receptor's source is a female donor in good health and CMV-seronegative. The sample was PBMCs. DNA of the CDR3: TGTGCCAGCAGCAAACTCCAGGTAAACGTACCAAGCACAGATACGCAGTATTTT. It yields the protein CASSKLQVNVPSTDTQYF.